These 18 T cell receptor beta chains share one sample of origin, sequenced in a study of T cells after yellow fever vaccination. One entry per CDR3 protein, called by TCRdb with MiXCR from the 5' RACE reads. The sample yields about 340,000 distinct CDR3 sequences, around 13% seen once. The source material was CD4+ T cells sorted from PBMCs, sampled 15 days after the yellow fever booster vaccination. Receptors originate from a man aged 18 to 29 who received the YFV17D yellow fever vaccine.

There are a few counts of this clonotype. The V call is TRBV6-1, the J call TRBJ1-1; D is ambiguous. The V end lost 4 bases, the J end lost 8 bases, and 8 bases lay between the germline ends. Germline CDR1 and CDR2: MNHNS and SASEGT. CDR3 length: 11 residues. The CDR3 DNA is TGTGCCAGCAGTGGATTTTTCGAAGCTTTCTTT. It codes for CASSGFFEAFF.

The CDR3: CASSPAVTSSGNTIYF. The DNA for the CDR3 is TGTGCCAGCTCACCGGCAGTGACGAGCTCTGGAAACACCATATATTTT. The rearrangement joins TRBV18 to TRBJ1-3; D is unclear. CDR1 is KGHSH and CDR2 is LQKENI in the germline V gene. V was pared by 3 bases and J by 0 bases, with 12 bases between. The CDR3 contains 16 residues.

This clonotype was seen repeatedly, ten times or more. The CDR3 DNA follows: TGTGCCAGCAGTTCTAAGGGGCCCTACGAGCAGTACTTC. Its translation: CASSSKGPYEQYF. The chain uses TRBV6-5 and TRBJ2-7, with D possibly TRBD1 on 5 matching bases. The CDR3 has 13 residues. The V end was cut by 4 bases, the J end by 2 bases, with 9 bases between. Germline V gene data show CDR1 as MNHEY and CDR2 as SVGAGI.

This clonotype was seen a few times. The chain is built from TRBV20-1 and TRBJ2-1; the D gene is possibly TRBD1 (5 bases). CDR1 is DFQATT and CDR2 is SNEGSKA in the germline V gene (reference sequence). The CDR3 consists of 14 residues. V lost 0 bases to trimming and J lost 6 bases, with 12 bases between them. This chain's CDR3 is CSARDRQNPNEQFF. Written as DNA, the CDR3 is TGCAGTGCTAGAGATAGACAGAACCCCAATGAGCAGTTCTTC.

The rearrangement links TRBV7-9 to TRBJ2-1, with D unresolved. The CDR3 is made up of 13 amino acids. The V gene lost 5 bases and the J gene lost 14 bases, with 19 bases spanning the gap. The germline V gene has CDR1 SEHNR and CDR2 FQNEAQ (reference sequence). CDR3 region: CASSPDAHRQEFF. The CDR3 region has the DNA TGTGCCAGCAGCCCGGACGCACACCGCCAAGAGTTCTTC.

The rearrangement uses TRBV7-6 and TRBJ2-2; TRBD1 is a possible D gene (5 bases). This CDR3 spans 16 amino acids. V lost 5 bases to trimming and J lost 3 bases, with 16 bases between them. CDR1 is SGHVS and CDR2 is FNYEAQ in the germline V gene. As DNA, the CDR3 is TGTGCCAGCAGCCCCCGACAGCTCAAATACACCGGGGAGCTGTTTTTT. Its protein product is CASSPRQLKYTGELFF.

The V call is TRBV24-1, the J call TRBJ1-1; D is ambiguous. Looked up from germline, CDR1 is KGHDR and CDR2 is SFDVKD. V was shortened by 9 bases and J by 7 bases, with 11 bases between the two germline ends. This CDR3 has 11 amino acids. The CDR3 sequence: CATSSSGEAFF. The CDR3 nucleotides are TGTGCCACCTCCTCATCAGGTGAAGCTTTCTTT.

This clonotype was seen only a few times. This sequence joins TRBV19 and TRBJ2-5; D is perhaps TRBD1 or TRBD2 (6 bases each). CDR3 length: 15 residues. The V gene's germline CDR1 is LNHDA and CDR2 SQIVND (reference sequence). Between the trimmed V and J ends, which lost 5 bases and 5 bases, there was a span of 18 bases. DNA for the CDR3: TGTGCCAGTAGTGGCATAGAGGTAGGGGGGGAGACCCAGTACTTC. It translates to CASSGIEVGGETQYF.

This clonotype was counted ten times or more. The chain carries TRBV3-1 and TRBJ1-1; D may be TRBD1 (6 bases). CDR1 and CDR2 from the germline V gene are LGHDT and YNNKEL (reference sequence). V was clipped by 3 bases and J by 6 bases, with 14 bases between them. This CDR3 spans 14 amino acids. The CDR3 nucleotides are TGTGCCAGCAGCCATCACAGGGACTCCGCTGAAGCTTTCTTT. Translating it yields CASSHHRDSAEAFF. The complete variable domain, with remaining parts taken from reference TRBV3-1 and TRBJ1-1, reads DTAVSQTPKYLVTQMGNDKSIKCEQNLGHDTMYWYKQDSKKFLKIMFSYNNKELIINETVPNRFSPKSPDKAHLNLHINSLELGDSAVYFCASSHHRDSAEAFFGQGTRLTVV.

In this sample, this clonotype turned up a few times. The chain combines TRBV15 with TRBJ2-3; tentatively, D is TRBD1 (6 bases). The CDR3 length is 12 residues. CDR1 is LNHNV and CDR2 is YYDKDF in the germline V gene (reference sequence). V lost 8 bases and J lost 4, with 10 bases in between. The CDR3 region is CATGGQADTQYF. The CDR3 DNA reads TGTGCCACCGGGGGCCAGGCAGATACGCAGTATTTT.

The V gene is TRBV6-5, the J gene TRBJ2-3, with 7 nucleotides matching TRBD2. CDR1 MNHEY and CDR2 SVGAGI come from the germline V gene. The CDR3 is 15 residues long. J was trimmed by 3 bases and V by 5 bases; bases with no gene match: 8. In DNA form, the CDR3 reads TGTGCCAGCAGTGCCCGGGGGGTCTGGACAGATACGCAGTATTTT. This codes for CASSARGVWTDTQYF.

The rearrangement links TRBV20-1 to TRBJ2-7; 7 nucleotides line up with TRBD1. Germline V gene lookup returns CDR1 DFQATT and CDR2 SNEGSKA (reference sequence). The V segment lost 1 base and the J segment 5 bases; nucleotides outside the gene matches: 5. The CDR3 spans 13 residues. This CDR3 reads CSARGQGQNEQYF. In nucleotides, the CDR3 is TGCAGTGCTAGAGGACAGGGCCAGAACGAGCAGTACTTC.

This chain joins TRBV7-9 and TRBJ2-5; the D is unclear. The ends were cut back, 8 bases at V and 3 bases at J, with 16 bases in the middle. CDR1 and CDR2 (germline): SEHNR, FQNEAQ (reference sequence). The length of the CDR3 is 14 residues. This CDR3 is CASSQARVKETQYF. The DNA of the CDR3 is TGTGCCAGCTCCCAGGCCCGGGTTAAAGAGACCCAGTACTTC.

The chain recombines TRBV5-1 with TRBJ1-4; D is possibly TRBD1 (6 bases). The V end lost 0 bases, the J end lost 3 bases, and 9 bases lay between the germline ends. The germline V gene has CDR1 SGHRS and CDR2 YFSETQ. This CDR3 has 15 amino acids. The CDR3: CASSLEDRANEKLFF. CDR3 in DNA: TGCGCCAGCAGCTTGGAGGACAGAGCTAATGAAAAACTGTTTTTT.

V is TRBV7-2 and J is TRBJ2-3, with D unresolved. Germline lookup yields CDR1 SGHTA and CDR2 FQGNSA. The V end lost 6 bases, the J end lost 5 bases, and 9 bases lay between the germline ends. This CDR3 comprises 12 residues. CDR3 protein: CASSFARDTQYF. The CDR3 region has the DNA TGTGCCAGCAGTTTCGCTCGAGATACGCAGTATTTT.

About this clonotype itself: A junction boundary mismatches the germline segment, possibly from a read error. V is TRBV20-1 and J is TRBJ2-7, with D maybe TRBD2 (6 bases). The CDR3 spans 12 residues. The V gene's germline CDR1 is DFQATT and CDR2 SNEGSKA (reference sequence). In DNA form, the CDR3 reads TGCTGTGCTATATTCGGAGGGTTGGAGCAGTACTTC. Amino acid sequence: CCAIFGGLEQYF.

The chain links TRBV6-5 to TRBJ2-7; possible D gene TRBD2, 7 bases. Deletions cut 0 bases from V and 5 bases from J, with 11 bases between. The germline gives CDR1 MNHEY, CDR2 SVGAGI. The CDR3 totals 14 residues. The CDR3 sequence: CASSYSGGRNEQYF. In DNA form, the CDR3 reads TGTGCCAGCAGTTACTCCGGGGGGCGCAACGAGCAGTACTTC.

This clonotype was seen only a few times. V usage is TRBV30 and J usage is TRBJ2-5, with 8 positions matching TRBD1. There are 13 residues in the CDR3. In germline, CDR1 is GTSNPN, CDR2 SVGIG (reference sequence). The trim removed 1 base at V and 5 bases at J, leaving 3 bases unmatched. The CDR3 loop reads CAWSGGQAETQYF. CDR3 coding DNA: TGTGCCTGGAGTGGGGGACAGGCGGAGACCCAGTACTTC.